A selection of T cell receptor beta chains follows, all from one sample in a study of breast tumors, draining lymph nodes, adjacent tissues. TCRdb reprocessed the multiplex PCR reads with MiXCR, giving one entry per CDR3 protein. Of some 140,000 distinct CDR3 sequences listed, around 24% were seen once; the top ten hold around 2.6%. Material: axillary lymph node tissue. These receptors all stem from a female donor with breast cancer. Some clones in this sample may be carry-over from other donors' samples. Both conserved end residues are part of each CDR3. The D gene is left open where the match is weak. A clone size is listed for some rows: how often the clone was seen (once, few, many), or a class if it is expanded.

TGTGCCAGCAGTTACTCAGGCAGGAACCCTGAAGCTTTCTTT,CASSYSGRNPEAFF,NA,TRBV6-2/TRBV6-3,TRBJ1-1,NA
TGCAGTGCCCACGGACTAGCGGGAGGGTCTAGCTCCTACGAGCAGTACTTC,CSAHGLAGGSSSYEQYF,TRBD2,TRBV20-1,TRBJ2-7,many
TGTGCCACCAGTGGTCAGGACGGTCGCTCTGGGGCCAACGTCCTGACTTTC,CATSGQDGRSGANVLTF,NA,TRBV24-1,TRBJ2-6,NA
TGTGCCAGTAGTGGAGGACAGGGTCTCAGGGAGCAGTACTTC,CASSGGQGLREQYF,TRBD1,TRBV19,TRBJ2-7,many
TGTGCCAGCAGCTCCAGTGGTGGCGTATCCTACAATGAGCAGTTCTTC,CASSSSGGVSYNEQFF,NA,TRBV7-8,TRBJ2-1,many
TGTGCCAGCAGCTTACAGGGAAGCGAAAAACTGTTTTTT,CASSLQGSEKLFF,NA,TRBV27,TRBJ1-4,few
TGTGCCAGCAGCTTGAAGGACAGGGGGATTTCATCCCTCCACTTT,CASSLKDRGISSLHF,TRBD1,TRBV5-5,TRBJ1-6,few
TGTGCCAGCAGCTTAGGGGGGATTAGGACCTACGAGCAGTACTTC,CASSLGGIRTYEQYF,NA,TRBV11-3,TRBJ2-7,many
TGTGCCAGTAGGGGGCGCTTTGGGGCCAACGTCCTGACTTTC,CASRGRFGANVLTF,NA,TRBV19,TRBJ2-6,NA
TGTGCCAGTAGTACGGGACAGGGTATAACTTACGAGCAGTACTTC,CASSTGQGITYEQYF,TRBD1,TRBV19,TRBJ2-7,NA
TGTGCCAGCAGCGTAGTAATTGACGGGGGCGATGACGGGGAGCTGTTTTTT,CASSVVIDGGDDGELFF,NA,TRBV9,TRBJ2-2,many
TGTGCCAGCAGCGGAGCGGGAGAGTTCGCAGATACGCAGTATTTT,CASSGAGEFADTQYF,TRBD2,TRBV9,TRBJ2-3,many
TGCAGTGCTAGTGGGGGACAACAGAGCACAGATACGCAGTATTTT,CSASGGQQSTDTQYF,NA,TRBV20-1,TRBJ2-3,many
TGTGCCAGCAGCCAGCAGGGCGCCGCTAACTATGGCTACACCTTC,CASSQQGAANYGYTF,NA,TRBV5-5,TRBJ1-2,NA
TGTGCCAGCAGTCCCGGACCTCTCTCTGGAAACACCATATATTTT,CASSPGPLSGNTIYF,NA,TRBV6-5,TRBJ1-3,many
TGCGCCAGCAGCCCGAGAGGGGCCCGGGAGACCCAGTACTTC,CASSPRGARETQYF,NA,TRBV5-1,TRBJ2-5,many
TGTGCCAGCAGTGGGAGGTACGAGCAGTACTTC,CASSGRYEQYF,NA,TRBV2,TRBJ2-7,many
TGCAGTGCTAGTCTAGAGGCCTCCCTACCAGATACGCAGTATTTT,CSASLEASLPDTQYF,NA,TRBV20-1,TRBJ2-3,many
TGCGCCAGCAGCCAACCTAGCGGAGCTAGCACAGATACGCAGTATTTT,CASSQPSGASTDTQYF,TRBD2,TRBV4-1,TRBJ2-3,many
TGTGCCTCCTCATCGAGCGGGCGCAATCAGCCCCAGCATTTT,CASSSSGRNQPQHF,NA,TRBV28,TRBJ1-5,few
TGTGCCAGCAGCTTAGAGGGGCATGGCTACACCTTC,CASSLEGHGYTF,NA,TRBV7-2,TRBJ1-2,many
TGTGCCAGCAGTGTATCTAGCGGGAGGGCCTGGGAGTACTTC,CASSVSSGRAWEYF,TRBD2,TRBV27,TRBJ2-7,many
TGTGCCAGCAGCGTAGAAGGGGAGCGGACCCAGACCCAGTACTTC,CASSVEGERTQTQYF,NA,TRBV9,TRBJ2-5,many
TGCAGTGCCTTCTGGGCTAGCGGAACCTGCGGGCAGTACTTC,CSAFWASGTCGQYF,TRBD2,TRBV20-1,TRBJ2-7,NA
TGCGCCAGCAGTGAGTTCGCCACTCTTAACTACGAGCAGTACTTC,CASSEFATLNYEQYF,NA,TRBV10-2,TRBJ2-7,few
TGTGCCATCAGTGAGGGTACAGGATCTGGAATGCAGTTCTTC,CAISEGTGSGMQFF,NA,TRBV10-3,TRBJ2-1,many
TGTGCCAGCAGGGGGACAGCCCTCGGAGATACGCAGTATTTT,CASRGTALGDTQYF,TRBD1,TRBV12-3/TRBV12-4,TRBJ2-3,many
TGTGCCAGCAGCCCCAGGACAGGGACGAATGAAAAACTGTTTTTT,CASSPRTGTNEKLFF,TRBD1,TRBV7-9,TRBJ1-4,many
TGTGCCAGCAGCTGGAGAGGGACAGGGCCCTCTGGAAACACCATATATTTT,CASSWRGTGPSGNTIYF,TRBD1,TRBV11-3,TRBJ1-3,many
TGCGCCAGCAAAAACCCGACAGTTCATCAGCCCCAGCATTTT,CASKNPTVHQPQHF,NA,TRBV10-1,TRBJ1-5,NA
TGTGCCAGCAGCTTGCGGGACGGCTCCTACGAGCAGTACTTC,CASSLRDGSYEQYF,NA,TRBV5-4,TRBJ2-7,many
TGTGCCAGCAGTGTAGGGAGTGGCCGGGTGGGGATGACCGAAAACTACGAGCAGCACTTC,CASSVGSGRVGMTENYEQHF,NA,TRBV6-1,TRBJ2-7,NA
TGCGCCAGCAGCTTGGGGGGGCACGGTCAGCCCCAGCATTTT,CASSLGGHGQPQHF,NA,TRBV5-1,TRBJ1-5,many
TGTGCCAGCAAGAAGGCCCTTGGCTACACCTTC,CASKKALGYTF,NA,TRBV6-1,TRBJ1-2,many
TGTGCCAGCAGTTATTACCCCTGGCGGGAGGGGGAGACCCAGTACTTC,CASSYYPWREGETQYF,TRBD2,TRBV6-5,TRBJ2-5,many
TGTGCCAGCAGCCAGGACAGGGACTTCTATGGCTACACCTTC,CASSQDRDFYGYTF,TRBD1,TRBV12-3/TRBV12-4,TRBJ1-2,many
TGTGCCAGCACCCCCAGCTCCTACAATGAGCAGTTCTTC,CASTPSSYNEQFF,NA,TRBV28,TRBJ2-1,many
TGTGCCAGCCGCGGACAGGTCGCCCAAGAGACCCAGTACTTC,CASRGQVAQETQYF,TRBD1,TRBV28,TRBJ2-5,many
TGTGCCAGTAGTGCGCAGGGGGGAGCGGGCTATAATTCACCCCTCCACTTT,CASSAQGGAGYNSPLHF,TRBD1,TRBV19,TRBJ1-6,medium-sized
TGCGCCAGCAGCTTGGTCGGGACAGATAATTCACCCCTCCACTTT,CASSLVGTDNSPLHF,TRBD1,TRBV5-1,TRBJ1-6,many
TGTGCCAGCAGTGAAAGTCCCACCGGGACCTTCTATGGCTACACCTTC,CASSESPTGTFYGYTF,NA,TRBV6-1,TRBJ1-2,NA
TGTGCCAGTAGATCGAGGGGGGGGGCTAGCGGGAGCAATGAGCAGTTCTTC,CASRSRGGASGSNEQFF,TRBD2,TRBV19,TRBJ2-1,many
TGCAGTGCTAAGACAGGGGCCAACGTCCTGACTTTC,CSAKTGANVLTF,NA,TRBV20-1,TRBJ2-6,many
TGCAGTGCTAGGGGACAGGGGTACTATGGCTACACCTTC,CSARGQGYYGYTF,TRBD1,TRBV20-1,TRBJ1-2,many
TGCAGTGCTAGCGACAGGGGGGACGAGCAGTACTTC,CSASDRGDEQYF,TRBD1,TRBV20-1,TRBJ2-7,many
TGTGCCAGCAGCTTAGCAGAGTGGCAGCCCCAGCATTTT,CASSLAEWQPQHF,NA,TRBV7-6,TRBJ1-5,many
TGTGCCAGCAGCCAAGGACAGGGGGCCGGCTATGGCTACACCTTC,CASSQGQGAGYGYTF,TRBD1,TRBV5-4,TRBJ1-2,many
TGTGCCAGCAGTGAAGGGGGGGACAGGAGGTACCAAGAGACCCAGTACTTC,CASSEGGDRRYQETQYF,TRBD1,TRBV6-1,TRBJ2-5,many
TGCGCCAGCAGCATTAACGGTTACGAGCAGTACTTC,CASSINGYEQYF,NA,TRBV5-1,TRBJ2-7,many
TGTGCCAGTAGTATTAAGGGACAGGGATTGATTCAGCCCCAGCGTTTT,CASSIKGQGLIQPQRF,TRBD1,TRBV19,TRBJ1-5,NA
TGCGCCAGCGTAACAGGGGGCGGTGAGCAGTTCTTC,CASVTGGGEQFF,TRBD1,TRBV5-1,TRBJ2-1,many
TGTGCCAGCAGTCATAGTGGGACAGACTACGAGCAGTACTTC,CASSHSGTDYEQYF,TRBD1,TRBV5-6,TRBJ2-7,NA
TGTGCCAGCAGCTTAGATTCCCCCGGGGAGCTGTTTTTT,CASSLDSPGELFF,NA,TRBV7-2,TRBJ2-2,many
TGCGCCAGCAGCTACGATGGGCCTTCCTACAATGAGCAGTTCTTC,CASSYDGPSYNEQFF,NA,TRBV5-1,TRBJ2-1,many
TGTGCCAGCAGCCTAGCGGGGGACTACGAGCAGTACTTC,CASSLAGDYEQYF,TRBD2,TRBV11-2,TRBJ2-7,many